One T cell receptor (beta chain) is described in this entry. Which antigen it targets is not known. Per-base quality was not reported, and no clone a single base away is much larger than it. The same CDR3 also results from other DNA sequences found in this sample. The donors were healthy, HIV-negative adults who had no recently reported acute infections or vaccinations. Every donor was a Caucasian adult living in Nashville, Tennessee, USA. CD4+ T cells were enriched through magnetic negative selection, after which naive cells were positively selected on CD45RA and the remaining negative fraction served as the memory subset. Blood was obtained by leukapheresis, after which PBMCs were separated by Ficoll-Histopaque density gradient centrifugation and cryopreserved in liquid nitrogen vapor phase. Analytical flow cytometry was used to check the purity and quantity of each magnetically sorted T cell population. Each sorted fraction had its genomic DNA isolated and then quantified by UV absorbance on a Nanodrop 2000c.

After removal of 1 base from V and 6 bases from J, the junction retains 3 bases not matched to a gene. Counted from cysteine to phenylalanine, this CDR3 has 15 amino acids. The CDR3 DNA has 45 bases and is translated from base 1. The germline V gene specifies SGHTA as CDR1 and FQGNSA as CDR2. TCR CDR3 regions were amplified from genomic DNA by multiplex PCR using the deep immunoSEQ assay. Extracted genomic DNA from each cell subset was distributed evenly across all wells of several immunoSEQ 96-well plates, and each plate was treated as a replicate. For sorted subsets, approximately 190 ng of genomic DNA, equivalent to around 30,000 T cell genomes, went into each replicate PCR. Purified libraries were quantified with a Qubit 3.0 fluorometer, sized on a Bioanalyzer 2100, and re-quantified with the KAPA Library Quantification kit. Every immunoSEQ 96-well plate was sequenced on a separate single-read 150-cycle Illumina NextSeq 550 flow cell. Turning to the authors' computational methods: Because only junctional sequences without quality scores were contained in the immunoSEQ output, filtering matching that applied to full-length reads could not be performed. Sequences were annotated with PyIR, a Python wrapper for IgBLAST v1.9, using IMGT germline references to assign V/J genes and CDR3. Reads with weak V/J assignments (E-value above 1e-6), missing CDR3, stop codons, out-of-frame junctions, or ambiguous translated residues were removed. V3J clonotypes were defined as sequences sharing the same inferred V gene, J gene, and CDR3 amino acid sequence. Percentage overlap between repertoires was computed as shared unique clonotypes divided by the size of the smaller repertoire. Richness of each repertoire was evaluated using RTK rarefaction, the Chao1 estimator, and Recon v2.1 estimates of unobserved clonotypes. OLGA was used to compute generation probabilities for all TCRbeta clonotypes that the gDNA method yielded from a handful of donors. In its TCRdb copy, this immuneACCESS table keeps in-frame sequences only and misses some clones. Where compared with another copy, unresolved V genes explain less than half of these, and the others have no known cause. That table is the source of V, J and clone size, and D and trimming were worked out from the DNA. The sample includes about 2.3 million clones, with around 92% observed a single time. The top ten clonotypes cover 0.37% of the sample.

This sample is part of a study of shared clonotypes between healthy human individuals (dated by TCRdb to about 2020). For context, the study as a whole: The cohort comprised two women and a few men aged 18 to 49 years. Between about 0.9 and 8.9 billion PBMCs per donor were obtained by leukapheresis. To estimate repertoire size and how much clonotypes are shared between individuals, the study performed deep sequencing of blood TCR repertoires from roughly five healthy adults. To increase sequencing depth and limit assay-specific biases, TCR repertoire library preparation and sequencing were carried out by different laboratories using diverse techniques. For each donor, CD4 naive and CD4 memory were each run on three plates, CD8 naive on two plates, and CD8 memory on one plate. Overall study results and their limits: Sampling was restricted to blood, and TCR repertoires in tissues likely differ from the TCR repertoires found in blood. Compared with non-shared clonotypes, the clonotypes found in all four sorted-subset donors had higher generation probabilities. The genetic and exposure-history diversity represented was limited by the small number of donors. Pairwise subsampling led to the expectation that sequencing depth would affect the degree of clonotype sharing among donors. Naive subsets generally had larger estimated clonotype richness than memory subsets did. Incomplete sequencing was indicated by rarefaction of sorted-subset datasets, despite the large sequencing depth. Sharing across several donors was observed for approximately 5% of naive CD4, under 4% of naive CD8, 2% to 2.5% of memory CD4, and about 0.4% of memory CD8 clonotypes.

Sequenced material: naive CD4+ T cells from PBMCs. This specimen's cell subset or site label, per the study, means: CD45RA+ positively selected. This receptor was taken from a man between 18 and 35 years old in good health. Some clones in this sample may be carry-over from other donors' samples. This sequence uses TRBV7-2 and TRBJ2-1, with 10 junctional bases fitting TRBD2. The CDR3 region has the sequence CASSLGASGSNEQFF. The base sequence is TGTGCCAGCAGCTTAGGTGCTAGCGGGAGCAATGAGCAGTTCTTC. The full variable domain, with segments outside the CDR3 supplied by the reference TRBV7-2 and TRBJ2-1 proteins, appears as GAGVSQSPSNKVTEKGKDVELRCDPISGHTALYWYRQSLGQGLEFLIYFQGNSAPDKSGLPSDRFSAERTGGSVSTLTIQRTQQEDSAVYLCASSLGASGSNEQFFGPGTRLTVL.